A selection of T cell receptor beta chains follows, all from one sample in a study of T cell repertoires in cytomegalovirus infection. From the reads, TCRdb called clonotypes with MiXCR, one entry per CDR3 protein. The profile shows a few hundred thousand distinct CDR3 sequences, almost 40% of them singletons. Their antigens remain unidentified. This specimen was cultured PBMCs, taken from culture after CMV antigen stimulation. Receptors originate from a human donor in good health (CMV status not recorded). Some clones in this sample may be carry-over from other donors' samples. The CDR3 runs from the conserved cysteine through the conserved F or W. The D gene is left open where the match is weak. Only part of the rows carry a size: once, few, many, or a class if the clone is expanded.

J gene	D gene	V gene	clone size	CDR3 DNA	CDR3 protein
TRBJ1-4	-	TRBV7-4	-	TGTGCCAGCAGCACTACGAGGGGACAAACATCAACTAATGAAAAACTGTTTTTT	CASSTTRGQTSTNEKLFF
TRBJ1-1	-	TRBV7-2	few	TGTGCCAGCAGCACCCGCCAGGGCAACACTGAAGCTTTCTTT	CASSTRQGNTEAFF
TRBJ2-1	-	TRBV7-6	few	TGTGCCAGCAGCTGGGACTACAATGAGCAGTTCTTC	CASSWDYNEQFF
TRBJ2-3	TRBD2	TRBV12-3/TRBV12-4	-	TGTGCCAGCACCCCCCCTGTGGGTAGCGGGGGCCCTCAACATTTT	CASTPPVGSGGPQHF
TRBJ2-3	-	TRBV6-1	-	TGTGCCACCCAAGCGGAGAGCACAGATACGCAGTATTTT	CATQAESTDTQYF
TRBJ2-7	TRBD1	TRBV20-1	-	TGCAGTGCTAGAGATTCCAGAGTACAGGGGGGAACTTACGAGCAGTACTTC	CSARDSRVQGGTYEQYF
TRBJ2-7	TRBD2	TRBV7-6	-	TGTGCCAGCAGCCGCGGGGGGGCACCCTACGAGCAGTACTTC	CASSRGGAPYEQYF
TRBJ1-3	-	TRBV6-2/TRBV6-3	-	TGTGCCAGCGAGCGTTCTGGAAACACCATATATTTT	CASERSGNTIYF
TRBJ1-1	-	TRBV12-3/TRBV12-4	many	TGTGCCAGCAGTTCCAGAGGACATGAAGCTTTCTTT	CASSSRGHEAFF
TRBJ2-7	-	TRBV7-2	many	TGTGCCAGCAGCTTTCGTAGCGGCTACGAGCAGTACTTC	CASSFRSGYEQYF
TRBJ2-1	TRBD1	TRBV15	-	TGTGCCACCAGCAGGCTTCGCAGGGGGAGTGGGTACAATGAGCAGTTCTTC	CATSRLRRGSGYNEQFF
TRBJ1-1	-	TRBV10-3	-	TGTGCCATCAGTGAGCCGGGCAGGGCCACTGAAGCTTTCTTT	CAISEPGRATEAFF
TRBJ2-7	TRBD1	TRBV5-4	-	TGTGCCAGCAGCACCCCGGGACAGGGTATAGTAAACGAGCAGTACTTC	CASSTPGQGIVNEQYF
TRBJ2-1	TRBD2	TRBV11-2	few	TGTGCCAGCAGCTTAGATGGACTAGCGGGGGGGGGGGAGCAGTTCTTC	CASSLDGLAGGGEQFF
TRBJ1-6	-	TRBV20-1	-	TGCAGTGCTTTAGAAACAGGGAGCATCCATTCACCCCTCCACTTT	CSALETGSIHSPLHF
TRBJ1-5	TRBD1	TRBV7-2	few	TGTGCCAGCAGTCCCCGGGTGGCGACAGGGGGGAATCAGCCCCAGCATTTT	CASSPRVATGGNQPQHF
TRBJ2-1	TRBD1	TRBV29-1	-	TGCAGCGCCGGGCGGGCAGGGGGCTATGAGCAGTTCTTC	CSAGRAGGYEQFF
TRBJ2-7	-	TRBV7-2	-	TGTGCCAGCAGCCCCCGTCCGGGGTTCAACGAGCAGTACTTC	CASSPRPGFNEQYF
TRBJ2-1	TRBD2	TRBV11-2	few	TGTGCCAACCTACGACTAGCCGGAAACAATGAGCAGTTCTTC	CANLRLAGNNEQFF
TRBJ1-1	-	TRBV28	once	TGTGCCAGCACTCCGCGGGCGGCAAAGGGGAACACTGAAGCTTTCTTT	CASTPRAAKGNTEAFF
TRBJ1-2	-	TRBV7-8	-	TGTGCCAGCAGCCCAGTTCGGGTCGGCTACACCTTC	CASSPVRVGYTF
TRBJ2-2	-	TRBV7-2	many	TGTGCCAGCAGCTTACCGAAAGCGAACACCGGGGAGCTGTTTTTT	CASSLPKANTGELFF
TRBJ2-7	-	TRBV7-6	few	TGTGCCAGCAGCTTATACACGGAGGGGGACGAGCAGTACTTC	CASSLYTEGDEQYF
TRBJ2-1	-	TRBV19	-	TGTGCCAGTAGTCCTCTAAGGAGCGGGCAGTACAATGAGCAGTTCTTC	CASSPLRSGQYNEQFF
TRBJ1-1	-	TRBV11-2	-	TGTGCCAGCAGCTTAGCATCCAGGTTGAACACTGAAGCTTTCTTT	CASSLASRLNTEAFF
TRBJ1-5	-	TRBV19	-	TGTGCCAGTAGTGCAACTTTGGGGGGTCAGCCCCAGCATTTT	CASSATLGGQPQHF
TRBJ2-7	-	TRBV7-9	few	TGTGCCAGCAGCTCCTTTAGTGCCCGAGGAGGCCAGCCCTACGAGCAGTACTTC	CASSSFSARGGQPYEQYF
TRBJ2-1	-	TRBV7-9	-	TGTGCCAGCAGCTTAGAAATAGGGGGTGAGCAGTTCTTC	CASSLEIGGEQFF
TRBJ1-2	-	TRBV2	-	TGTGCCAGCACTACTACTGGGGGCTACACCTTC	CASTTTGGYTF
TRBJ1-1	-	TRBV7-2	-	TGTGCCAGCAGCTTAATTTTTATGGCGACTGAAGCTTTCTTT	CASSLIFMATEAFF
TRBJ1-1	-	TRBV6-6	-	TGTGCCAGCAGTCGGTGGACTGAAGCTTTCTTT	CASSRWTEAFF
TRBJ2-2	-	TRBV7-2	-	TGTGCCAGCAGCTTAGTTGCCGGGGCGCCAGGTACCGGGGAGCTGTTTTTT	CASSLVAGAPGTGELFF
TRBJ2-4	-	TRBV19	once	TGTGCCAGTAGTATAACAGCTAAAAACATTCAGTACTTC	CASSITAKNIQYF
TRBJ1-5	-	TRBV4-1	-	TGCGCCAGCAGCCAAGGGGGGGGGGACCAGCCCCAGCATTTT	CASSQGGGDQPQHF
TRBJ1-2	TRBD1	TRBV5-4	-	TGTGCCAGCAGCTTGGAGGCCAGGGGGCGCGGTGGCTACACCTTC	CASSLEARGRGGYTF
TRBJ1-1	TRBD1	TRBV2	once	TGTGCCAGCAGGGCCGGGACAGGGGTCGCTGCGCCCACTGAAGCTTTCTTT	CASRAGTGVAAPTEAFF
TRBJ2-5	-	TRBV12-3/TRBV12-4	-	TGTGCCAGCAGAATTTTCGGGGACCGCATAGAGACCCAGTACTTC	CASRIFGDRIETQYF
TRBJ2-2	TRBD2	TRBV10-2	few	TGCGCCAGCAGGGGGCTAGCGGGGTCCTGGGTTACGAACACCGGGGAGCTGTTTTTT	CASRGLAGSWVTNTGELFF
TRBJ2-3	TRBD2	TRBV20-1	-	TGCAGTGCTAGCGCCGCGGGGGGGCACGGGGATACGCAGTATTTT	CSASAAGGHGDTQYF
TRBJ2-6	-	TRBV7-1	few	TGTGCCAGCAGGTCGACAGTCTCTGGGGCCAACGTCCTGACTTTC	CASRSTVSGANVLTF
TRBJ1-6	-	TRBV7-9	few	TGTGCCAGCAGCCAATACGACAATTGGAATTCACCCCTCCACTTT	CASSQYDNWNSPLHF
TRBJ2-3	TRBD2	TRBV2	-	TGTGCCAGTCCGGTTTTTGCGGGGGGAACAGATACGCAGTATTTT	CASPVFAGGTDTQYF
TRBJ1-5	-	TRBV4-1	few	TGCGCCAGCAGCTTAGTCCCTATTTTGGGCAATCAGCCCCAGCATTTT	CASSLVPILGNQPQHF
TRBJ2-7	TRBD2	TRBV7-8	-	TGTGCCAGCAGCCGGGGCGGCGGGAGTGTGGGCGAGCAGTACTTC	CASSRGGGSVGEQYF
TRBJ2-1	-	TRBV11-2	-	TGTGCCAGCAGCTTAAGGAGTCACTCCTACAATGAGCAGTTCTTC	CASSLRSHSYNEQFF
TRBJ2-1	-	TRBV12-3/TRBV12-4	few	TGTGCCAGCAGTTTAAGGGGAGAGGTGCTTTACAATGAGCAGTTCTTC	CASSLRGEVLYNEQFF